This is a list of T cell receptor beta chains from one sample in a study of identical twins. TCRdb itself ran the 5' RACE reads through MiXCR, one entry per CDR3 protein. The sample lists approximately 680,000 distinct CDR3 sequences; about 7% were seen once. The same data also went into a second study, on yellow fever vaccine responses in identical twins.

Sequenced material: PBMCs. Every receptor here comes from a woman under 30 in good health. Each CDR3 is given with its conserved first and last residue. Fields, in order: clone size, D gene, J gene, V gene, CDR3 DNA, CDR3 protein. The D gene is left open where the match is weak. Clone size is not always given. Where it is, it says once, few, many or a class for expanded clones.

size: -
D: -
J: TRBJ2-3
V: TRBV5-6
DNA: TGTGCCAGCGATCTCCAGGGGATGGATACGCAGTATTTT
CDR3: CASDLQGMDTQYF

size: -
D: TRBD1
J: TRBJ1-2
V: TRBV29-1
DNA: TGCAGCGCGACAGGGGGAGGTATCTATGGCTACACCTTC
CDR3: CSATGGGIYGYTF

size: -
D: -
J: TRBJ2-1
V: TRBV11-1
DNA: TGTGCCAGCGGCCGGACATTTTCTAGCGCAGTGAGCTCCTACAATGAGCAGTTCTTC
CDR3: CASGRTFSSAVSSYNEQFF

size: few
D: -
J: TRBJ1-1
V: TRBV12-3/TRBV12-4
DNA: TGTGCCAGCACCCTAGACCTGAACACTGAAGCTTTCTTT
CDR3: CASTLDLNTEAFF

size: many
D: -
J: TRBJ1-5
V: TRBV4-1
DNA: TGCGCCAGCAGCCAAGATTTGCTCGGGGGGATACCTGTCAATCAGCCCCAGCATTTT
CDR3: CASSQDLLGGIPVNQPQHF

size: many
D: -
J: TRBJ2-4
V: TRBV7-3
DNA: TGTGCCAGCAGCCAAGGTCCGGGGAGAGACATTCAGTACTTC
CDR3: CASSQGPGRDIQYF

size: many
D: -
J: TRBJ1-1
V: TRBV7-9
DNA: TGTGCCAGCAGCTCCGATTTCGGGAACACTGAAGCTTTCTTT
CDR3: CASSSDFGNTEAFF

size: -
D: -
J: TRBJ2-2
V: TRBV29-1
DNA: TGCAGCGTGGCCGGGCGGGGTTCCACCGGGGAGCTGTTTTTT
CDR3: CSVAGRGSTGELFF

size: -
D: TRBD1
J: TRBJ2-2
V: TRBV7-9
DNA: TGTGCCAGCAGCCCCTGGACAGGACCCACCGGGGAGCTGTTTTTT
CDR3: CASSPWTGPTGELFF

size: few
D: -
J: TRBJ1-2
V: TRBV7-9
DNA: TGTGCCAGCAGCCGAACTCAGGTTCACTATGGCTACACCTTC
CDR3: CASSRTQVHYGYTF

size: few
D: -
J: TRBJ2-7
V: TRBV20-1
DNA: TGCAGTGCCACAGAGGGGGTGACGGAGCAGTACTTC
CDR3: CSATEGVTEQYF